This TCR beta chain emerged from a study of cytomegalovirus exposure and HLA in healthy donors (dated by TCRdb to about 2017). In the study overall: An earlier analysis of some 550 of the donors reported 250 to 300 Gb of sequence data and 117 million unique TCR beta sequences from roughly 180 million T cells. The study used immunosequencing to profile the T cell repertoires of around 600 subjects and linked those repertoires to cytomegalovirus serostatus. To predict cytomegalovirus infection status, the study combined high-throughput TCR immunosequencing, statistical association of individual TCRs with disease status, and machine learning. In the later analysis, no new phenotypic data were used to find candidate immune exposures; instead, reliance was placed on TCR beta sequences and their occurrence across donors. Among several hundred genotyped donors of the cohort, an average of roughly 230,000 unique TCR beta nucleotide sequences was sequenced per donor, of which roughly 17% were non-productive. The study was designed to test whether signatures of past pathogen exposure could be identified by cataloging public T cell receptors. In a later analysis, previously published TCR beta repertoires from 550 to 700 donors were re-analyzed and high-resolution HLA genotyping was added so that TCR occurrence patterns could be studied. In addition to the first cohort of approximately 670 subjects, a separate validation cohort of approximately 130 different subjects was used. To decide whether each TCR beta V gene segment behaved as functional or pseudogenic, an earlier analysis of over 500 of the donors relied on high-throughput TCR beta sequencing. Of the roughly 400 genotyped donors, around 81% fell in the genetic ancestry cluster associated with self-reported Caucasian donors. Every discovery cohort repertoire had been produced on one sequencing platform. In a later genetic analysis, genome-wide SNP genotypes for about 55% of the roughly 700 donors were used, and that subset was treated as a discovery cohort. About five DR-DQ haplotypes were treated as single units for association and clustering because of strong linkage in the cohort. Roughly 300 gigabases of sequencing data and roughly 81 million unique TCR sequences made up an early release that covered 500 to 700 HLA-typed donors. Donor age, sex, ethnicity and CMV serostatus were compiled alongside the repertoire data. Typing coverage differed by locus: A, B, C, DRB1 and DQB1 were typed in roughly 620-630 donors, DQA1 in about 500, DPA1 in approximately 600, and DPB1 in 450 to 480. Class I and class II HLA loci were covered by the typing at four-digit resolution.

What the study reported, not specific to this receptor: In vitro tests confirmed that a few of the cytomegalovirus-associated TCR beta chains recognize cytomegalovirus antigens. The presence/absence analyses assumed that sequencing depth was roughly uniform across donors, and that assumption may not be true. According to a later genetic analysis, donors in an Asian-associated ancestry cluster had fewer N-insertions in productive TCRs than the roughly 700-donor mean. In both the original and validation cohorts, the classifier was reported to diagnose cytomegalovirus status with high specificity and sensitivity. A group of highly shared sequence variants was considered likely to be a technical artifact of the sequencing pipeline. Only TCR beta chains were sequenced in this cohort, and the absence of alpha or paired-chain data limited detectable features. Correlated functional status among segregating V segments might be attributable to linkage disequilibrium, but an unknown experimental factor could not be ruled out. Some IMGT-functional V segments, including TRBV6-2 and TRBV6-3, could not be distinguished by the 87-base-pair reads and were therefore excluded. A further reported finding was that TCR beta sequences accurately predicted the HLA-A and HLA-B alleles for most subjects in the first cohort. In a later analysis, HLA-associated TCR beta chains showed more clonal expansion and lower generation probabilities than non-associated chains that were equally common. Because HLA typing was missing for some donors at each locus, association tests included only the typed subset. Across donors, most TCR sequences were observed very rarely, whereas some public TCRs were present in many individuals. Most CMV-associated TCR beta chains appeared to be HLA-restricted in a later analysis, and the HLA associations seemed to be driven largely by CMV exposure. A total of about 150 TCR beta chains were listed by the study as associated with cytomegalovirus. For the cohort, immune exposure information was limited to CMV serostatus. In an earlier analysis of around 600 of the donors, most TCR beta V segments appeared in productive rearrangements about 87% or about 30% of the time, broadly matching IMGT annotations. The authors suggested that the approach could potentially be generalized to other disease states and immunological phenotypes. In a later analysis, around 15,000 TCR beta sequences were associated with specific HLA alleles at a false discovery rate of 0.05. The earlier analysis of 587 of the donors excluded about 16 rarely observed V segments, including chromosome 9 orphons, because counts were too low. In a later genetic analysis, a missense DCLRE1C variant was associated with V-gene and J-gene trimming of TCR beta chains, and the association was replicated in an independent cohort. When HLA alleles, especially DR and DQ, strongly co-occurred, TCR associations were difficult to assign to individual alleles. Several of the top co-occurrence clusters appeared to be linked to parvovirus B19, influenza, CMV and Epstein-Barr virus, according to a later analysis. In a later analysis, the rate of TCR association differed among HLA loci, with DRB1 alleles having the most associated TCRs and HLA-C alleles having the fewest.

This clone was detected only a few times. The target of this receptor is not known. No per-base quality is available; no much larger clone lies one base away. To prepare the library, the immunoSEQ multiplex PCR assay was applied. For the multiplex PCR, a mixture combining 60 forward primers for TCR Vbeta segments and 13 reverse primers for TCR Jbeta segments was used. The CDR3 region of rearranged TCR beta genes was amplified from genomic DNA by a multiplex PCR assay. Amplified TCR beta libraries were sequenced as 87-base-pair reads on the Illumina HiSeq System. Regarding the original processing steps: A later analysis counted tens of millions of unique TCR beta chains across the 666 repertoires, and some 11 million of these chains were shared by at least two donors. Raw reads were error-corrected and collapsed into unique sequences by a nearest-neighbor algorithm in which closely related sequences were merged to remove PCR and sequencing errors. CDR3 sequences were aligned to IMGT reference sequences to assign V, D and J gene segments. Each retained sequence needed at least a six-nucleotide match to both a V gene segment and a J gene segment. Rearrangements were classified as productive when the CDR3 lacked stop codons and remained in frame with V and J, and all other rearrangements were classified as non-productive. CDR3 was defined by IMGT convention, running from the second conserved V-encoded cysteine to the conserved J-encoded phenylalanine. The earlier analysis of about 500 of the donors excluded sequences that lacked an unambiguous match to a single V gene segment. In an earlier analysis of approximately 550 of the donors, V segments were called functional above 56.7% productive rearrangements and were called segregating when the between-donor standard deviation exceeded 5%. A statistical classification framework was developed to diagnose cytomegalovirus status using the catalog of TCR beta chain sequences. In a later analysis, TCR nucleotide sequences were compared against IMGT/GENE-DB human TR gene sequences so that V and J genes could be assigned. Using the TCRdist pipeline, a later analysis assigned CDR3 sequences along with most-parsimonious VDJ recombination scenarios. In a later analysis, each TCR beta chain was defined by its CDR3 amino acid sequence together with its V-gene family, and reads without a unique V-gene family were excluded. In a later analysis, several hundred highly shared, low-generation-probability nucleotide sequences were removed to address suspected cross-contamination and a sequencing artifact. A later analysis calculated a clonal expansion index for each public chain from normalized within-repertoire ranks of inferred template counts. Generation probabilities in a later analysis came from a VDJ recombination model fitted to out-of-frame rearrangements, and those results were checked against IGoR. Hypergeometric tests were used in a later analysis to score TCR-TCR, TCR-HLA and TCR-CMV co-occurrence, with a repertoire-size bias correction applied to the TCR pairs. A later analysis estimated false discovery rates by permuting HLA or CMV assignments 20 times. In a later analysis, co-occurring TCRs were grouped with DBSCAN, and TCRdist sequence similarity was added when clustering was performed within HLA-allele-positive subsets. Co-occurrence clustering excluded repertoires with fewer than 30,000 or more than 120,000 public chains, plus five with anomalous nucleotide sharing. TCRdb holds this immuneACCESS table with in-frame rearrangements only. Some clones are missing; in checked studies, unresolved V genes explain under half, and the rest has no known cause. Clone size and the V and J calls come from that table; the DNA yielded D and trimming. In this sample the table shows around 50,000 clones, 75% to 85% of which occur a single time. The ten largest clones take up around 4.7% of the sample.

Trimming takes 2 bases from V and 4 bases from J, and the germline ends sit 12 bases apart. Via the germline V gene, CDR1 is MNHEY and CDR2 SVGAGI. The CDR3 spans 15 residues, from the cysteine through the phenylalanine. Only CDR3 DNA is held: 45 bases, read in frame from base 1. The cohort consisted of fewer than 700 healthy bone marrow donors. Cohort members were all nominally healthy when sampled, although unrecorded immune exposures were likely present. The donor tested CMV seronegative, placing the donor among the 350 to 400 seronegative members of the cohort. A peripheral blood sample was collected from each donor, and TCR beta sequencing was performed on peripheral blood mononuclear cells. The Qiagen DNeasy Blood Extraction Kit was used to extract genomic DNA from the blood cell samples.

The clonotype was recovered from a man aged 25 to 45 in good health and CMV-seronegative. Specimen: PBMCs. The chain is encoded by TRBV6-5 joined to TRBJ1-3; confidence is insufficient to name the D gene. The CDR3 corresponds to CASSYMEGSGNTIYF. The DNA sequence follows: TGTGCCAGCAGTTACATGGAGGGCAGCGGAAACACCATATATTTT.